This TCR beta chain originates from a study of cytomegalovirus exposure and HLA in healthy donors. General study results and limits: Reported results showed that the classifier diagnosed cytomegalovirus status with high specificity and sensitivity.

With respect to this clone: Its antigen remains unidentified.

This CDR3 has 16 amino acids. The ends lost 4 bases at V and 1 base at J; junction bases unmatched: 4. Looked up from germline, CDR1 is MGHDK and CDR2 is SYGVNS. The protocol was immunoSEQ multiplex PCR, while the TCRdb copy is restricted to in-frame clones and leaves out a portion. The profile shows 150,000 to 200,000 clones, 85% to 90% of them singletons. The receptor's source is a woman in her late teens or twenties in good health and CMV-seropositive. The sample consisted of PBMCs. The V gene is TRBV25-1, the J gene TRBJ1-4; 9 bases match TRBD1. This CDR3 is CASSVGQGLTNEKLFF. CDR3 DNA sequence: TGTGCCAGCAGTGTGGGACAGGGCTTAACTAATGAAAAACTGTTTTTT.